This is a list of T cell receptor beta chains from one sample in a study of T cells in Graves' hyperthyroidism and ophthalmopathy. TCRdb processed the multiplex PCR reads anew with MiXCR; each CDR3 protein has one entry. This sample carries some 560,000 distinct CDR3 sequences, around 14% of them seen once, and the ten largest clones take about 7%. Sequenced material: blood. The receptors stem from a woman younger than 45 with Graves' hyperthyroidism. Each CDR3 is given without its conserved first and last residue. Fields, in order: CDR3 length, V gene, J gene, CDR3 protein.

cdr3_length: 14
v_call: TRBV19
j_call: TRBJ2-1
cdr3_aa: ASSVAPGFGNNEQF

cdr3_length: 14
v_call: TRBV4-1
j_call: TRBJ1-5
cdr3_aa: ASSQVPVSKDQPQH

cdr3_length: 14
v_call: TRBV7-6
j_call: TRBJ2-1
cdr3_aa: ASSHLIAGGYNEQF

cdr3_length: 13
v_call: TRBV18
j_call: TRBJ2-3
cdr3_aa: ASSQTGGGTDTQY

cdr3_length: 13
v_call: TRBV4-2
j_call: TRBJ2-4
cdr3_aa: ASSQALGAKNIQY

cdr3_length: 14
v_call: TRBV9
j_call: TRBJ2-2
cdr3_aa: ASSVLSGRAGGELF

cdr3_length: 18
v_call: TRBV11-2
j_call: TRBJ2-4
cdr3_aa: ASSPGRGLAGEGTKNIQY

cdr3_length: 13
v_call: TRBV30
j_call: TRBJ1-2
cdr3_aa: AWSLPGHEGYGYT

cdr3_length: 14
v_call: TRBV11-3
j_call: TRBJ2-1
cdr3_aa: ASSWEYGQGRNEQF

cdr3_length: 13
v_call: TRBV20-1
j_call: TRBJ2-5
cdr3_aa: SAIQPDSYQETQY

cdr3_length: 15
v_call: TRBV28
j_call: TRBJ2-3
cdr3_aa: ASSSRLDVTSTDTQY

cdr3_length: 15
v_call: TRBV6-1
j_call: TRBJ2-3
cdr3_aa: ASSGGRAGTGTDTQY

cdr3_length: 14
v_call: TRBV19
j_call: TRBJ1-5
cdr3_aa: ASSSRDRGHNQPQH

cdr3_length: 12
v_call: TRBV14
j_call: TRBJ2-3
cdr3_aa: ASSQLDRGNTQY

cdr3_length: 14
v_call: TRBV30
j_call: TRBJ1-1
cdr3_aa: AWGGGEVDPNTEAF

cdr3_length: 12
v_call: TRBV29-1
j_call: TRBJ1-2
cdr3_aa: SVDAADSYYGYT

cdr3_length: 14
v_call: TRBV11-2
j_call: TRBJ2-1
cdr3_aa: ASSLMWDPDYNEQF

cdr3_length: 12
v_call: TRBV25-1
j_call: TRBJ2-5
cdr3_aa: ASTPLPGQETQY

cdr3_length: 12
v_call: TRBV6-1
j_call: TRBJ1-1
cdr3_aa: ASSLQGRRAEAF

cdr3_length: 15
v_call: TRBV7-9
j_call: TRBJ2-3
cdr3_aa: ASSLPFTRESTDTQY